The T cell receptor (beta chain) under discussion was sequenced for a study of blood T cells in healthy people across ages. Samples each had at least 6 micrograms of total RNA extracted. CDR3 length: 15 amino acids. V lost 6 bases and J 10 bases, leaving 19 bases between the germline ends. The germline V gene has CDR1 LGHDT and CDR2 YNNKEL (reference sequence). Through a sample-barcoded 5' primer and a J-beta primer mix, a second PCR was run for roughly 7 to 12 cycles. Template switching added a 12-random-nucleotide identifier to every cDNA molecule. One entry per CDR3 protein results from TCRdb running MiXCR on the 5' RACE reads. Of more than 450,000 distinct CDR3 sequences in the sample, roughly a quarter were seen once. These records were also assigned to another study, of T cells of mothers and their children. This second study notes: All donors were healthy and Caucasian; they were a few mothers and their six children. Researchers put all of the extracted RNA into cDNA synthesis, using approximately 1.5 ug per 15 ul.

The sample consisted of blood. The clonotype was recovered from a boy between 2 and 15 years old in good health. The chain employs TRBV3-1 and TRBJ1-6; perhaps TRBD1 as D (6 bases). The DNA for the CDR3 is TGTGCCAGCAGTGTAGGGCGCATAGGGGGGTCACCCCTCCACTTT. This translates into CASSVGRIGGSPLHF.